The subject of this entry is one T cell receptor (beta chain). CDR3 length equals 13 residues. V lost 4 bases and J lost 2, with 9 bases in between. Germline CDR1 reads SGDLS; CDR2 reads YYNGEE. Under the authors' procedure: Amplification of reference gene primers provided the estimated nucleated cell counts. Profiling relied on immunoSEQ multiplex PCR, and the TCRdb table lists in-frame clones only, not all of them. V and J calls and clone size follow that table, whereas D and trimming were derived from the DNA. The sample records 43,000 or so clones, around four fifths being singletons. This entry comes from a study of blood T cell repertoires in COVID-19. Study-wide context: Acute and convalescent COVID-19 specimens originated in the United States, Italy and Spain. PBMCs, B-cell-depleted T cells, or T cells provided the cDNA or gDNA that made up the material.

The sample comprised peripheral blood. The receptor comes from a woman over 75 with acute or convalescent COVID-19. The chain recombines TRBV9 with TRBJ1-2; a weak D match, TRBD1 (6 bases). The CDR3 DNA is TGTGCCAGCAGCCCGGACAGCAACTATGGCTACACCTTC. As protein: CASSPDSNYGYTF.